This record looks at one TCR beta chain sequence and its context. The antigen this receptor binds is unknown. The sample originates from a study of T cells expressing NK-cell markers (dated by TCRdb to the early 2020s). For the wider study: In sorted CD3+CD56+NKG2C+, CD3+CD56+NKG2C- and CD3+CD56-NKG2C+ T-cell subsets from several donors, TCR beta-chain repertoires were profiled. The study sequenced eight donors, all healthy volunteers chosen at random: three men and five women. Among the eight sequenced donors, seven were HCMV-seropositive and one was HCMV-seronegative. Libraries were sequenced as 2 x 150 bp reads on Illumina HiSeq 2000/2500, MiSeq or NextSeq.

Results the study describes overall, beyond this receptor: Those dominant clonotypes were again the most abundant among CD3+CD56-NKG2C+ cells in a handful of donors, at about 25-60.1%. Whether the expanded NKG2C-expressing T cell clones were specific for HCMV antigens was left unclear. For five or six donors, the dominant CD3+CD56+NKG2C+ clonotypes were among the top 10 CD8+ clonotypes and accounted for roughly 1.0-8% of CD8+ T cells.

Reading the germline V gene (reference sequence) gives CDR1 GTSNPN and CDR2 SVGIG. Its CDR3 holds 13 amino acids, cysteine through phenylalanine. The DNA is unrecorded. TCRdb shows the sequencer as Illumina HiSeq 2000. 5'RACE template switching, by which a universal primer site and unique molecular identifiers were added, was used to make TCR beta cDNA libraries. Priming for cDNA synthesis came from the TCR beta constant segment, and two successive PCR amplification steps followed. The original methods were these. Reads were demultiplexed and grouped by UMI with MIGEC, and clonotypes were assembled and quantified with MiTCR. To remove erroneous sequences, TCR cDNA sequences were retained only when supported by two or more reads. The tcR package was used for downstream repertoire analysis, and clonotypes were matched across fractions by CDR3 nucleotide sequence plus V segment. VDJmatch was used to annotate antigen specificity against VDJdb, with one amino acid substitution in CDR3 allowed. TCRdb reprocessed the reads and lists each CDR3 protein sequence as a single entry, with no DNA. These V and J calls rely on TCRdb rather than the paper's analysis. This sample's records show under 600,000 distinct CDR3 sequences. Of the sample, 1.4% is held by the ten largest clones.

A commercial ELISA kit detecting HCMV-specific IgG in serum was used to determine HCMV serostatus. Peripheral blood mononuclear cells were isolated from blood by Ficoll density gradient centrifugation. The specimen sequenced was blood T cells: a sorted CD56 or NKG2C T cell subset, CD4+ or CD8+ T cells, or bulk PBMC T cells (not recorded which). This receptor was obtained from a woman in her fifties or sixties in good health. Donor details come from another sample of the same person, matched by shared clones. This sequence uses TRBV30 and TRBJ1-5. The CDR3 protein: CAWSVQGRQPQHF.